This T cell receptor beta chain derives from a study of T cell responses to AZD1222 COVID-19 vaccine. To note about this clone: Its antigen is still unknown.

Findings and caveats of the study: There were mostly white British donors and more females than males, and clonal diversity was possibly underestimated.

The germline V gene encodes CDR1 SGHRS and CDR2 YFSETQ. V was pared by 3 bases and J by 4 bases, with 4 bases between. The CDR3 is 11 amino acids. TCRdb keeps only in-frame clones here, not all; method: immunoSEQ multiplex PCR. The sample shows 120,000 or so clones, roughly 87% of them seen only once. The receptor's source is an adult in good health. The rearrangement joins TRBV5-1 to TRBJ2-5; D uncertain. Sequenced here: peripheral blood, sampled on day 0 of MenACWY control vaccination. CDR3: CASSYRETQYF. The DNA of the CDR3 is TGCGCCAGCAGCTACCGAGAGACCCAGTACTTC.